This T cell receptor (beta chain) was sequenced for a study of a mutant IDH1 vaccine in newly diagnosed glioma. Study as a whole: Vaccinations, eight in total, occurred in weeks 1, 3, 5, 7, 11, 15, 19, 23. Before enrollment, patients got radiotherapy alone, temozolomide alone, or mostly the combination.

Overall study results and limits: Changes in the top peripheral T cell clonotypes seemingly had no bearing on pseudoprogression.

As to time point: week 23, last vaccination. Each dose delivered 300 ug of mutant IDH1 20-mer peptide subcutaneously with imiquimod. Assay used: immunoSEQ multiplex PCR; TCRdb lists only in-frame clones, some missing. Of around 76,000 clones detected, more than 70% appear once; the ten largest clones hold 0.6% to 0.95%. The length of the CDR3 is 16 residues. Germline V CDR1 and CDR2: SGHTA, FQGTGA. Trimming cost V 5 bases and J 6 bases; bases outside gene matches: 7. About this clone itself: The target antigen is unknown.

Sequenced here: PBMCs, sampled from a glioma patient whose treatment included an IDH1 peptide vaccine. The V gene is TRBV7-3, the J gene TRBJ2-3; the match to TRBD2 covers 14 bases. The source of this sequence is a woman between 50 and 59 years old with glioma. The CDR3 region has the DNA TGTGCCAGCAGCCCAGGACTAGCGGGAGGTACGGATACGCAGTATTTT. It encodes CASSPGLAGGTDTQYF.